This T cell receptor beta chain was captured in a study of blood T cell repertoires in COVID-19. Study-level background: Nucleic acid was either cDNA or gDNA, and it came from T cells, B-cell-depleted T cells, or PBMCs.

Data came from immunoSEQ multiplex PCR; TCRdb stores just in-frame clones and leaves some out. The sample lists about 200,000 clones; more than 65% were seen once. This CDR3 is built from 13 residues. Germline lookup yields CDR1 SGHTA and CDR2 FQGNSA. V trimming: 5 bases; J trimming: 5 bases; junction bases outside the gene matches: 5. The sample consisted of peripheral blood. The receptor was derived from a woman older than 75 with acute or convalescent COVID-19. The chain uses TRBV7-2 and TRBJ1-1; 7 bases are shared with TRBD1. The CDR3 nucleotides read TGTGCCAGCAGCCCAGCAGGGGGAACTGAAGCTTTCTTT. Protein: CASSPAGGTEAFF.